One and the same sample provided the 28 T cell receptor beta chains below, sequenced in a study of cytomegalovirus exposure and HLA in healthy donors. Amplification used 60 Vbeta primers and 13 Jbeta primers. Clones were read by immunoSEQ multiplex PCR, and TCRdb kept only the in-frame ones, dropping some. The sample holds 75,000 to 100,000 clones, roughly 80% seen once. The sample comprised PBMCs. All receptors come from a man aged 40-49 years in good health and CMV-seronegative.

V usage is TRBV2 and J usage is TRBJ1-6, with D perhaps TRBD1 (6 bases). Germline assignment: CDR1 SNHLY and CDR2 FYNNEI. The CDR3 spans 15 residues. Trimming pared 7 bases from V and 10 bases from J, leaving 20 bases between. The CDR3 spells CASNQAGDEESPLHF. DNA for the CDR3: TGTGCCAGCAACCAGGCAGGGGACGAGGAATCACCCCTCCACTTT.

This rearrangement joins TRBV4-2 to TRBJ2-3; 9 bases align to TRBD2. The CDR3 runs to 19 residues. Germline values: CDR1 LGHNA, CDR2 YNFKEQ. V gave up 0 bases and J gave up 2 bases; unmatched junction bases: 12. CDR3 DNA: TGTGCCAGCAGCCAAGATGCGTCTCTAAGCGGGAGGCCCACAGATACGCAGTATTTT. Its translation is CASSQDASLSGRPTDTQYF.

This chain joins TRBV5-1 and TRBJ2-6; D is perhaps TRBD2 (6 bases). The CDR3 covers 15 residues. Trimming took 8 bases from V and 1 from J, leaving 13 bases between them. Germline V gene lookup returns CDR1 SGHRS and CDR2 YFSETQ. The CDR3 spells CASTEGTSGANVLTF. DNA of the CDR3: TGCGCCAGTACAGAGGGGACTTCTGGGGCCAACGTCCTGACTTTC.

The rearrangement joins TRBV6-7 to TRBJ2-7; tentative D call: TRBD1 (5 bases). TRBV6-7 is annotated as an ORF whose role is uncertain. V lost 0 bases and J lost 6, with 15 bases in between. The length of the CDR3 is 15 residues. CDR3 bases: TGTGCCAGCAGTTACTCGGGGCAGGGCGGCGGCGAGCAGTACTTC. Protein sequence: CASSYSGQGGGEQYF.

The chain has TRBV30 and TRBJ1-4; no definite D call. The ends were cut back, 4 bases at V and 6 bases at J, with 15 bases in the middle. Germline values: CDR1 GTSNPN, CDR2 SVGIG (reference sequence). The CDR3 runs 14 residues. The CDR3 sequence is CAWKGGRGDEKLFF. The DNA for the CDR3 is TGTGCCTGGAAGGGTGGCCGGGGAGATGAAAAACTGTTTTTT.

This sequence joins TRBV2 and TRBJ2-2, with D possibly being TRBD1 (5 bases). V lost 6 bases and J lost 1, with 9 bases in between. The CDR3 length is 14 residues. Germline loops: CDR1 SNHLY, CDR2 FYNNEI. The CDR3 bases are TGTGCCAGCAGCGGACAATTGAACACCGGGGAGCTGTTTTTT. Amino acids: CASSGQLNTGELFF.

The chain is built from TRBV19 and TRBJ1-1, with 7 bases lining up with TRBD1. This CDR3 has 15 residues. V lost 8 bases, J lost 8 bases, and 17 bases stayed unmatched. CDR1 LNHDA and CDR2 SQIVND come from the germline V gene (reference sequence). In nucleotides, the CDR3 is TGTGCCAGTGGAACTCGGACAGGTGCGGGCATGGAAGCTTTCTTT. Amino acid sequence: CASGTRTGAGMEAFF.

DNA of the CDR3: TGTGCCAGTACTCACTCATACCCCTACAATGAGCAGTTCTTC. Its protein is CASTHSYPYNEQFF. The V and J genes are TRBV19 and TRBJ2-1; no clear D gene. The V gene lost 7 bases and the J gene lost 2 bases, with 12 bases spanning the gap. This CDR3 spans 14 amino acids. Germline CDR1 is LNHDA and CDR2 is SQIVND (reference sequence).

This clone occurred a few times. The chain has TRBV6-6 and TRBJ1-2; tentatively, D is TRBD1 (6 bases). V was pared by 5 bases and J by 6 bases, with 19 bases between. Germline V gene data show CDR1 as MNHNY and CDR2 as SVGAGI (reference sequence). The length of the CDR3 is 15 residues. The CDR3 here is CASSPVQRGRDGYTF. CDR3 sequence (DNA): TGTGCCAGCAGTCCCGTTCAGCGGGGGCGAGATGGCTACACCTTC.

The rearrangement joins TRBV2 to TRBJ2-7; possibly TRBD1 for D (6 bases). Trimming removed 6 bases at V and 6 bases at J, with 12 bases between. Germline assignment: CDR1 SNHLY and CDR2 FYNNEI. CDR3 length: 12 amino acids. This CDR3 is CASSITGPEQYF. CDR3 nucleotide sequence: TGTGCCAGCAGCATTACAGGGCCCGAGCAGTACTTC.

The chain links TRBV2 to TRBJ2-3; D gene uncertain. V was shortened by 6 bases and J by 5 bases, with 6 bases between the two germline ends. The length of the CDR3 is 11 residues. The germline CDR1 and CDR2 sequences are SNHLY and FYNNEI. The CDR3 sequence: CASRHRDTQYF. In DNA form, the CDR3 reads TGTGCCAGCAGACACCGAGATACGCAGTATTTT.

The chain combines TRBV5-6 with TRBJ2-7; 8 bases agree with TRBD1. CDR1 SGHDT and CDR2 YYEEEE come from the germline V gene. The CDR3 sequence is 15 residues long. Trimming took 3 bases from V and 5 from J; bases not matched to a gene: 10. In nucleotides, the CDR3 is TGTGCCAGCAGCTCGCGCGAGGACAGGGACAACGAGCAGTACTTC. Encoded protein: CASSSREDRDNEQYF.

CDR3 protein: CASSPLNSGSSYEQYF. The CDR3 DNA reads TGTGCCAGCTCACCACTAAATAGCGGGTCTTCCTACGAGCAGTACTTC. V and J are TRBV18 and TRBJ2-7, with TRBD2 matching over 7 bases. Unmatched junction bases numbered 7, after V lost 1 base and J lost 1 base. From germline, CDR1 is KGHSH and CDR2 LQKENI. CDR3 length: 16 residues.

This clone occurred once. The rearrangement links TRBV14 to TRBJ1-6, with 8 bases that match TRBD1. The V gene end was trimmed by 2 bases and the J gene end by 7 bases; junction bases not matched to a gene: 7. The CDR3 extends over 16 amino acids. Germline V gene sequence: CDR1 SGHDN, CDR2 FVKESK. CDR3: CASSQWGRGQNSPLHF. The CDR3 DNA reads TGTGCCAGCAGCCAATGGGGCAGGGGGCAAAATTCACCCCTCCACTTT.

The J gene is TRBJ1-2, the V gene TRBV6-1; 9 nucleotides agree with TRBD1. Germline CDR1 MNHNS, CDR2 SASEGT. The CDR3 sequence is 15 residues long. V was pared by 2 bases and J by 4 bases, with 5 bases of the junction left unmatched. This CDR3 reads CASSELRDRAYGYTF. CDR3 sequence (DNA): TGTGCCAGCAGTGAACTTAGGGACAGGGCCTATGGCTACACCTTC.

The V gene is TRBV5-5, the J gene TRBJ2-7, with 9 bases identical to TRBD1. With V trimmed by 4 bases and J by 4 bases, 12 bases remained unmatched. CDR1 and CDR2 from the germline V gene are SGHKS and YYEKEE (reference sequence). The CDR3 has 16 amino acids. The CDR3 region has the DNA TGTGCCAGCAGCCTCGCTGGACAGGGGCGACTTTACGAGCAGTACTTC. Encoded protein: CASSLAGQGRLYEQYF. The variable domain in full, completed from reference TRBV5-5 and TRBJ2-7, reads DAGVTQSPTHLIKTRGQQVTLRCSPISGHKSVSWYQQVLGQGPQFIFQYYEKEERGRGNFPDRFSARQFPNYSSELNVNALLLGDSALYLCASSLAGQGRLYEQYFGPGTRLTVT.

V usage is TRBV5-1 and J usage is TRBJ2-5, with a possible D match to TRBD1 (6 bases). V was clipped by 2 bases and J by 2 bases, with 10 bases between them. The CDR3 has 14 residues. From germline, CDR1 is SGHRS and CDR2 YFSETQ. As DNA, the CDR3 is TGCGCCAGCAGCTTAGGCAGGGGTCAAGAGACCCAGTACTTC. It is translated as CASSLGRGQETQYF.

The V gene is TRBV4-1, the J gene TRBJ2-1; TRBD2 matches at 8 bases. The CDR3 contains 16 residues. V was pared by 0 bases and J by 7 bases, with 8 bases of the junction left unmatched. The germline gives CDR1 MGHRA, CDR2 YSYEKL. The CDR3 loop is CASSQEGRTSWNEQFF. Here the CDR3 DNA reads TGCGCCAGCAGCCAAGAAGGTAGGACTAGCTGGAATGAGCAGTTCTTC.

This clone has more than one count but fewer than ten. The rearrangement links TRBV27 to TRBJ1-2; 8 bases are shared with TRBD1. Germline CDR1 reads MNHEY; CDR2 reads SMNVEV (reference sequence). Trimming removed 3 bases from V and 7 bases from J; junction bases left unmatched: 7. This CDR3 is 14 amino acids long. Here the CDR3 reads CASSFRGQGGGYTF. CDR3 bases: TGTGCCAGCAGTTTCCGAGGACAGGGAGGTGGCTACACCTTC.

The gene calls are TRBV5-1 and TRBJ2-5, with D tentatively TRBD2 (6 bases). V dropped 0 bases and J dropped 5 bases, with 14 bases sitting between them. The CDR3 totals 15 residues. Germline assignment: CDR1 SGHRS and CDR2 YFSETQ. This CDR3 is CASSLGQGGGETQYF. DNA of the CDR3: TGCGCCAGCAGCTTGGGGCAGGGAGGCGGGGAGACCCAGTACTTC.

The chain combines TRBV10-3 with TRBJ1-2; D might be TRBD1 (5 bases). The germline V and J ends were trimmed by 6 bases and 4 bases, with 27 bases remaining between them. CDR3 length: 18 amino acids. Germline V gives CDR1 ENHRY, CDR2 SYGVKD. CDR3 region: CAIRTRGGLTPTAYGYTF. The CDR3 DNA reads TGTGCCATCAGGACCCGGGGGGGACTCACCCCAACCGCCTATGGCTACACCTTC.

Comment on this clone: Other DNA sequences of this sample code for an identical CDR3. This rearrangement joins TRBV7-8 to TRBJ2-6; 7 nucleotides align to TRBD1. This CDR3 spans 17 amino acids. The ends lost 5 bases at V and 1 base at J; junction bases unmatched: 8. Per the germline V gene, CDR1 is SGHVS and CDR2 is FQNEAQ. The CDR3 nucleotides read TGTGCCAGCAGCCCTGGGACAGCCATTTCTGGGGCCAACGTCCTGACTTTC. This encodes CASSPGTAISGANVLTF.

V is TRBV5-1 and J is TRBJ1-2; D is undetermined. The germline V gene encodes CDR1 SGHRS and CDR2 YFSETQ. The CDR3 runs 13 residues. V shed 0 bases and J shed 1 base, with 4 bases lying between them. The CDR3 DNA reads TGCGCCAGCAGCTTGGGAGATAACTATGGCTACACCTTC. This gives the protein CASSLGDNYGYTF.

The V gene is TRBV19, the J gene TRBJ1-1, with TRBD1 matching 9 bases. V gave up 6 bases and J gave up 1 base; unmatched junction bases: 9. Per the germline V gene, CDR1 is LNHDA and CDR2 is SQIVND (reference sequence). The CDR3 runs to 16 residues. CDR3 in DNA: TGTGCCAGTAGGCACCGGGGACAGGGTGGGAACACTGAAGCTTTCTTT. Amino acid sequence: CASRHRGQGGNTEAFF.

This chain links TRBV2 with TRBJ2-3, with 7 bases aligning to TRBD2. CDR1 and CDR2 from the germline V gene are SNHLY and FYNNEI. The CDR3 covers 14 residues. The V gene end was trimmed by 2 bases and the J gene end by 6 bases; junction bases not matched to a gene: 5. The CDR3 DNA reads TGTGCCAGCAGTGAACTCAAGACTAGCGATACGCAGTATTTT. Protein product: CASSELKTSDTQYF.

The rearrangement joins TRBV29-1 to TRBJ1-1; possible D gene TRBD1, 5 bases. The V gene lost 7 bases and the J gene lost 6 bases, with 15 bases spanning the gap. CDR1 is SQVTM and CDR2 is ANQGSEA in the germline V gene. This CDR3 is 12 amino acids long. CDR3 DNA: TGCAGCGCCTCACGGGGGATCTCTGAAGCTTTCTTT. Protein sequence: CSASRGISEAFF.

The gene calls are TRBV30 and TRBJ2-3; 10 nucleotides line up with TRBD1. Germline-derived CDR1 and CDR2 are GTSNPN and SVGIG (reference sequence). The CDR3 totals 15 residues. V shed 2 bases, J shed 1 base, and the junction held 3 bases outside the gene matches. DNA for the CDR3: TGTGCCTGGAGTTACGGGACAGGGGGCACAGATACGCAGTATTTT. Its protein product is CAWSYGTGGTDTQYF. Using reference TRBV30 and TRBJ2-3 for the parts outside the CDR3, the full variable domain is SQTIHQWPATLVQPVGSPLSLECTVEGTSNPNLYWYRQAAGRGLQLLFYSVGIGQISSEVPQNLSASRPQDRQFILSSKKLLLSDSGFYLCAWSYGTGGTDTQYFGPGTRLTVL.

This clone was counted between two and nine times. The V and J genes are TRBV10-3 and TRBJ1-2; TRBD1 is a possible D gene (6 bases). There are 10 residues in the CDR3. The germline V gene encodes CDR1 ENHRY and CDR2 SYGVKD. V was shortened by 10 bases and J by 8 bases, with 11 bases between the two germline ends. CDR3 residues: CATNRAGYTF. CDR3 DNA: TGTGCCACGAACAGGGCAGGCTACACCTTC.